The 19 T cell receptor beta chains given below trace back to one sample, sequenced in a study of blood T cell repertoires in COVID-19. The assay was immunoSEQ multiplex PCR, and TCRdb's table has in-frame clones only and misses some. This sample has 200,000 to 250,000 clones, with around 84% found just once. Sequenced material: peripheral blood. The receptors originated from a man aged 40-50 years with acute or convalescent COVID-19.

This clone was recorded once. The chain links TRBV29-1 to TRBJ2-1; a weak D match, TRBD1 (6 bases). V was cut by 2 bases and J by 9 bases, with 26 bases left in between. Germline loops: CDR1 SQVTM, CDR2 ANQGSEA. The CDR3 contains 17 residues. The CDR3 here is CSVEMTGMSGSYGEQFF. CDR3 DNA: TGCAGCGTTGAAATGACAGGTATGTCAGGTTCGTACGGTGAGCAGTTCTTC.

This clone showed up just a few times. This CDR3 reads CASSFNAGELFF. In DNA form, the CDR3 reads TGTGCCAGCAGTTTCAATGCCGGGGAGCTGTTTTTT. The V gene is TRBV27, the J gene TRBJ2-2; D ambiguous. From germline, CDR1 is MNHEY and CDR2 SMNVEV (reference sequence). This CDR3 spans 12 amino acids. The ends were cut back, 3 bases at V and 6 bases at J, with 5 bases in the middle.

With regard to this clone: At one end the junction does not follow the germline gene, possibly because of a read error. The J gene is TRBJ1-5, the V gene TRBV28; no clear D gene. The CDR3 loop spans 15 amino acids. The germline V gene encodes CDR1 MDHEN and CDR2 SYDVKM. The CDR3 bases are TGTGCCAGCAGCTTATCTATATCCTCCTATCAGCCCCAGCATTTT. Its translation is CASSLSISSYQPQHF.

The gene calls are TRBV2 and TRBJ1-2; D may be TRBD1 (6 bases). Germline values: CDR1 SNHLY, CDR2 FYNNEI. Trimming shortened V by 7 bases and J by 2 bases, and 17 bases separated the two germline ends. The length of the CDR3 is 15 residues. CDR3 protein: CASIWIPQGNYGYTF. DNA of the CDR3: TGTGCCAGCATCTGGATCCCCCAGGGGAACTATGGCTACACCTTC.

This clone was picked up a small number of times. The chain uses TRBV3-1 (or the pseudogene TRBV3-2) and TRBJ1-5, with no clear D. The CDR3 has 16 residues. V shed 1 base and J shed 4 bases, with 14 bases lying between them. Germline values: CDR1 LGHDT, CDR2 YNNKEL (reference sequence). CDR3 residues: CASSQGFETSNQPQHF. The CDR3 nucleotides read TGTGCCAGCAGCCAAGGGTTTGAGACAAGTAATCAGCCCCAGCATTTT.

The CDR3 protein is CASSIVRGPGQPQHF. The CDR3 nucleotides read TGTGCCAGTAGTATAGTCAGGGGCCCGGGCCAGCCCCAGCATTTT. The genes are TRBV19 and TRBJ1-5, with D perhaps TRBD1 (6 bases). V lost 1 base to trimming and J lost 7 bases, with 14 bases between them. CDR1 LNHDA and CDR2 SQIVND come from the germline V gene (reference sequence). The CDR3 sequence is 15 residues long.

This chain connects TRBV28 to TRBJ1-5; the D gene is possibly TRBD1 (5 bases). Per the germline V gene, CDR1 is MDHEN and CDR2 is SYDVKM. This CDR3 region has 13 residues. Between the trimmed V and J ends, which lost 8 bases and 0 bases, there was a span of 8 bases. This CDR3 is CASGGGSNQPQHF. CDR3 coding DNA: TGTGCCAGCGGGGGGGGTAGCAATCAGCCCCAGCATTTT. The variable domain in full, with the rest retrieved from reference TRBV28 and TRBJ1-5, is DVKVTQSSRYLVKRTGEKVFLECVQDMDHENMFWYRQDPGLGLRLIYFSYDVKMKEKGDIPEGYSVSREKKERFSLILESASTNQTSMYLCASGGGSNQPQHFGDGTRLSIL.

V usage is TRBV6-5 and J usage is TRBJ1-1; 8 bases line up with TRBD1. CDR3 length equals 15 residues. CDR1 is MNHEY and CDR2 is SVGAGI in the germline V gene. V was pared by 6 bases and J by 1 base, with 7 bases of the junction left unmatched. CDR3 sequence: CASSPVGQGNTEAFF. CDR3 nucleotides: TGTGCCAGCAGCCCCGTAGGACAGGGGAACACTGAAGCTTTCTTT.

This clone occurred once. This chain links TRBV4-1 with TRBJ2-1; 7 nucleotides agree with TRBD2. J lost 8 bases, V lost 4 bases, and 11 bases had no gene match. CDR1 and CDR2 from the germline V gene are MGHRA and YSYEKL. The CDR3 is 15 amino acids. The CDR3 protein is CASSPPGGGRDEQFF. The DNA of the CDR3 is TGCGCCAGCAGCCCTCCCGGCGGGGGAAGGGATGAGCAGTTCTTC.

CDR3 sequence (DNA): TGTGCCAGCAGCCCCTCGGGGATCGGCACTGAAGCTTTCTTT. This sequence encodes CASSPSGIGTEAFF. The V gene is TRBV9, the J gene TRBJ1-1; D unclear. CDR1 SGDLS and CDR2 YYNGEE come from the germline V gene. Between the trimmed V and J ends, which lost 4 bases and 4 bases, there was a span of 14 bases. CDR3 length equals 14 residues.

This CDR3 is CASSLALAVLNEQFF. CDR3 bases: TGCGCCAGCAGCTTGGCCCTAGCGGTCCTCAATGAGCAGTTCTTC. The rearrangement uses TRBV5-1 and TRBJ2-1, with 7 nucleotides matching TRBD2. This CDR3 spans 15 amino acids. V was pared by 0 bases and J by 6 bases, with 6 bases of the junction left unmatched. Germline V gene sequence: CDR1 SGHRS, CDR2 YFSETQ. The full variable domain, with the rest looked up from reference TRBV5-1 and TRBJ2-1, is KAGVTQTPRYLIKTRGQQVTLSCSPISGHRSVSWYQQTPGQGLQFLFEYFSETQRNKGNFPGRFSGRQFSNSRSEMNVSTLELGDSALYLCASSLALAVLNEQFFGPGTRLTVL.

This rearrangement joins TRBV18 to TRBJ2-7; D is undetermined. Germline V gene lookup returns CDR1 KGHSH and CDR2 LQKENI. The length of the CDR3 is 14 residues. The V end was cut by 0 bases, the J end by 5 bases, with 11 bases between. The CDR3 region is CASSPPYSVDEQYF. The CDR3, as DNA: TGTGCCAGCTCACCACCTTATTCCGTAGACGAGCAGTACTTC. Full variable domain (missing parts from reference TRBV18 and TRBJ2-7): NAGVMQNPRHLVRRRGQEARLRCSPMKGHSHVYWYRQLPEEGLKFMVYLQKENIIDESGMPKERFSAEFPKEGPSILRIQQVVRGDSAAYFCASSPPYSVDEQYFGPGTRLTVT.

The J gene is TRBJ1-1, the V gene TRBV7-6; 10 bases match TRBD1. Germline V gives CDR1 SGHVS, CDR2 FNYEAQ. V lost 5 bases to trimming and J lost 4 bases; unmatched junction nucleotides: 7. The CDR3 runs to 15 residues. CDR3 region: CASSGTGTGATEAFF. The CDR3 DNA reads TGTGCCAGCAGCGGAACTGGGACAGGGGCCACTGAAGCTTTCTTT.

This clone has ten or more counts. The rearrangement links TRBV3-1 (or the pseudogene TRBV3-2) to TRBJ1-6; D gene unclear. Germline-derived CDR1 and CDR2 are LGHDT and YNNKEL (reference sequence). The CDR3 loop spans 16 amino acids. The V and J ends lost 1 base and 0 bases respectively, with 7 bases between them. The CDR3 loop reads CASSQAEHSYNSPLHF. CDR3 bases: TGTGCCAGCAGCCAAGCGGAGCACTCCTATAATTCACCCCTCCACTTT.

Here the CDR3 DNA reads TGTGCCAGCACGGCGGGGAACACAGATACGCAGTATTTT. Protein: CASTAGNTDTQYF. The chain recombines TRBV2 with TRBJ2-3; the D gene is possibly TRBD2 (6 bases). Germline CDR1 is SNHLY and CDR2 is FYNNEI. V was trimmed by 7 bases and J by 2 bases, leaving 10 bases between them. This CDR3 comprises 13 residues.

The chain joins TRBV6-4 to TRBJ2-1; TRBD1 is a possible D gene (6 bases). V dropped 2 bases and J dropped 6 bases, with 17 bases sitting between them. The CDR3 spans 16 residues. Germline loops: CDR1 MRHNA, CDR2 SNTAGT. CDR3 DNA: TGTGCCAGCAGTGACCACACAGGGCTATCCATCAATGAGCAGTTCTTC. It encodes CASSDHTGLSINEQFF.

The chain recombines TRBV19 with TRBJ1-2; 8 bases fit TRBD1. Germline V gene sequence: CDR1 LNHDA, CDR2 SQIVND (reference sequence). The CDR3 is made up of 16 amino acids. Trimming took 5 bases from V and 5 from J; bases not matched to a gene: 13. The CDR3 is CASSATGAPELYGYTF. In nucleotides, the CDR3 is TGTGCCAGTAGTGCGACAGGGGCCCCAGAATTATATGGCTACACCTTC. Supplemented by reference TRBV19 and TRBJ1-2, the full variable domain reads DGGITQSPKYLFRKEGQNVTLSCEQNLNHDAMYWYRQDPGQGLRLIYYSQIVNDFQKGDIAEGYSVSREKKESFPLTVTSAQKNPTAFYLCASSATGAPELYGYTFGSGTRLTVV.

This chain uses TRBV28 with TRBJ1-2; D call uncertain. CDR3 length equals 14 residues. Germline V CDR1 and CDR2: MDHEN, SYDVKM. V was trimmed by 5 bases and J by 1 base, leaving 11 bases between them. The CDR3 sequence is CASSQPAGNYGYTF. CDR3 nucleotide sequence: TGTGCCAGCAGTCAGCCGGCAGGTAACTATGGCTACACCTTC.

This clone was detected only a few times. The V call is TRBV29-1, the J call TRBJ2-1; 10 bases line up with TRBD2. The V segment lost 6 bases and the J segment 6 bases; nucleotides outside the gene matches: 14. The CDR3 sequence is 16 residues long. Germline CDR1 reads SQVTM; CDR2 reads ANQGSEA. Here the CDR3 DNA reads TGCAGCGTGTTTAGCGGGGGGACAATTGGGGGCAATGAGCAGTTCTTC. The encoded protein is CSVFSGGTIGGNEQFF.